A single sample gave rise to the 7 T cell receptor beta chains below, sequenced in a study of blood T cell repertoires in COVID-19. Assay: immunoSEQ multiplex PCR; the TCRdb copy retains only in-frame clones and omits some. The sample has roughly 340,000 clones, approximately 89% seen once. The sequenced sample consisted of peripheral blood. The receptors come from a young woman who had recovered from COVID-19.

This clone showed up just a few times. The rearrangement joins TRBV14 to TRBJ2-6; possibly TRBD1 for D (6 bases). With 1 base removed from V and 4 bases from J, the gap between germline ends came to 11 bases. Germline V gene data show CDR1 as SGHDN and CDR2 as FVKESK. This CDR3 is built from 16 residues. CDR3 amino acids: CASSQVTGRGANVLTF. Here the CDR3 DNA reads TGTGCCAGCAGCCAAGTTACAGGGAGAGGGGCCAACGTCCTGACTTTC.

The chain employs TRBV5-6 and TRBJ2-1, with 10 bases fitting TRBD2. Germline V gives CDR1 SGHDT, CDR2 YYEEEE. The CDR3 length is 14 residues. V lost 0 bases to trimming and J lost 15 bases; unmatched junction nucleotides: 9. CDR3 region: CASSLGLAGVMPFF. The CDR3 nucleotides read TGTGCCAGCAGCTTGGGCCTAGCGGGAGTAATGCCGTTCTTC.

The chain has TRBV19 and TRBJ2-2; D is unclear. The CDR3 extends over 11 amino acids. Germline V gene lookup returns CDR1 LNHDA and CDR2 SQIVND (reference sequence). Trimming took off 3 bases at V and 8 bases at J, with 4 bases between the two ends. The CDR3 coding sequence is TGTGCCAGTAGTATCTCTGGGGAGCTGTTTTTT. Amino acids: CASSISGELFF.

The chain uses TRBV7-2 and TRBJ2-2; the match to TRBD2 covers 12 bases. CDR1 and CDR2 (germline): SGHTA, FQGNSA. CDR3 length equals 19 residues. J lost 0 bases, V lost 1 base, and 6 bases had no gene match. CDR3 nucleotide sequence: TGTGCCAGCAGCTTAGGACTAGCGGGAGTTAGATCGAACACCGGGGAGCTGTTTTTT. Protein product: CASSLGLAGVRSNTGELFF.

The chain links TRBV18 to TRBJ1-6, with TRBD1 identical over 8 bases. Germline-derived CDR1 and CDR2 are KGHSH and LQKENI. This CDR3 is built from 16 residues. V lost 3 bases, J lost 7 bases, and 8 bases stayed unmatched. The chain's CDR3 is CASSPTTGEENSPLHF. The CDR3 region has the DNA TGTGCCAGCTCACCTACGACAGGGGAGGAGAATTCACCCCTCCACTTT.

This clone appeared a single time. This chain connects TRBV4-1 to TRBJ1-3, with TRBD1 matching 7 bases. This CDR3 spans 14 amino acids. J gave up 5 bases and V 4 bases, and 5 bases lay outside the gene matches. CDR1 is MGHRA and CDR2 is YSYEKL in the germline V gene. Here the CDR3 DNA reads TGCGCCAGCAGCCGTCCAGGGGGTAGAAACACCATATATTTT. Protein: CASSRPGGRNTIYF.

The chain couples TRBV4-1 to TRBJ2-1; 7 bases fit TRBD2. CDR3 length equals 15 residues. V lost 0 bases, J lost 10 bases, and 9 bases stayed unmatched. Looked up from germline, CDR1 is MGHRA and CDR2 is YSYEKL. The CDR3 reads CASSQDERGLLEQFF. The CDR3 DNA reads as TGCGCCAGCAGCCAAGATGAACGGGGACTATTGGAGCAGTTCTTC.